These 16 T cell receptor beta chains came from one sample sequenced in a study of T cell responses to AZD1222 COVID-19 vaccine. Libraries were prepared by immunoSEQ multiplex PCR; TCRdb keeps only in-frame clonotypes and omits some of them. The table lists roughly 180,000 clones, 90% to 95% of them singletons, with 1% to 1.5% in the top ten. Sequenced material: peripheral blood, taken 28 days after the second AZD1222 dose. The receptors come from an adult who received the AZD1222 COVID-19 vaccine.

In its sample, this clone was seen a few times. J is TRBJ1-1 and V is TRBV6-5, with unresolved D. Per germline, CDR1 MNHEY and CDR2 SVGAGI. With 6 bases removed from V and 1 base from J, the gap between germline ends came to 9 bases. The CDR3 runs 13 residues. The CDR3 nucleotides read TGTGCCAGCAGCAACAGTGAGAACACTGAAGCTTTCTTT. Translating it yields CASSNSENTEAFF.

CDR3 in amino acids: CASSLYRGVSGNTIYF. CDR3 nucleotide sequence: TGTGCCAGCTCACTCTATAGAGGGGTCTCTGGAAACACCATATATTTT. The gene calls are TRBV18 and TRBJ1-3; D possibly corresponds to TRBD1 (5 bases). The CDR3 spans 16 residues. CDR1 KGHSH and CDR2 LQKENI come from the germline V gene. Trimming shortened V by 4 bases and J by 0 bases, and 13 bases separated the two germline ends.

The genes are TRBV7-6 and TRBJ1-5, with 8 nucleotides matching TRBD1. The CDR3 loop spans 15 amino acids. The V and J ends lost 5 bases and 1 base, in that order; junction bases with no gene match: 4. The V gene's germline CDR1 is SGHVS and CDR2 FNYEAQ. CDR3: CASSPQGASNQPQHF. CDR3 coding DNA: TGTGCCAGCAGCCCCCAGGGGGCCAGCAATCAGCCCCAGCATTTT. Full variable domain (remainder filled in from reference TRBV7-6 and TRBJ1-5): GAGVSQSPRYKVTKRGQDVALRCDPISGHVSLYWYRQALGQGPEFLTYFNYEAQQDKSGLPNDRFSAERPEGSISTLTIQRTEQRDSAMYRCASSPQGASNQPQHFGDGTRLSIL.

The CDR3 here is CASSLGIRRVTGELFF. CDR3 in DNA: TGTGCCAGCAGTTTAGGAATTAGGAGAGTTACCGGGGAGCTGTTTTTT. The chain employs TRBV28 and TRBJ2-2; D ambiguous. V was shortened by 2 bases and J by 5 bases, with 15 bases between the two germline ends. Per the germline V gene, CDR1 is MDHEN and CDR2 is SYDVKM. This CDR3 contains 16 residues.

The chain uses TRBV27 and TRBJ2-2; TRBD2 agrees at 12 bases. This CDR3 has 17 residues. V shed 4 bases and J 5 bases; nucleotides not matched to a gene: 8. From germline, CDR1 is MNHEY and CDR2 SMNVEV (reference sequence). The CDR3 region is CASSSSLAGGRTGELFF. For the CDR3, the DNA is TGTGCCAGCAGTTCCTCCCTAGCGGGGGGGAGGACCGGGGAGCTGTTTTTT.

The CDR3 reads CASSQTTGVEYGYTF. The CDR3 bases are TGTGCCAGCAGCCAGACGACAGGTGTGGAGTATGGCTACACCTTC. V is TRBV4-2 and J is TRBJ1-2; tentatively, D is TRBD1 (6 bases). The CDR3 totals 15 residues. Per the germline V gene, CDR1 is LGHNA and CDR2 is YNFKEQ. Trimming took off 3 bases at V and 5 bases at J, with 16 bases between the two ends.

The V and J genes are TRBV30 and TRBJ1-2, with D perhaps matching TRBD1 (5 bases). CDR1 and CDR2 from the germline V gene are GTSNPN and SVGIG (reference sequence). The CDR3 is 12 residues long. Between the trimmed V and J ends, which lost 7 bases and 4 bases, there was a span of 13 bases. CDR3 nucleotides: TGTGCCTCCGCCGGGGCTGGCTATGGCTACACCTTC. Protein sequence: CASAGAGYGYTF.

The chain carries TRBV7-9 and TRBJ1-1; no firm D call. V lost 0 bases and J 0 bases, leaving 11 bases between the germline ends. This CDR3 is 16 amino acids long. Germline-derived CDR1 and CDR2 are SEHNR and FQNEAQ (reference sequence). CDR3 in amino acids: CASSLAPPRLNTEAFF. The CDR3 DNA reads as TGTGCCAGCAGCTTAGCCCCCCCCAGGCTGAACACTGAAGCTTTCTTT.

For the CDR3, the DNA is TGTGCCAGCAGTCTCCCGGGACTAGAGGTCGGGGAGCTGTTTTTT. Translated, it gives CASSLPGLEVGELFF. The rearrangement joins TRBV2 to TRBJ2-2, with 8 bases lining up with TRBD2. Germline V gene data show CDR1 as SNHLY and CDR2 as FYNNEI. J gave up 7 bases and V 5 bases, and 9 bases lay outside the gene matches. This CDR3 is built from 15 residues.

The CDR3 sequence is CAWSAGRGEQYF. The CDR3 coding sequence is TGTGCCTGGTCGGCAGGGAGGGGCGAGCAGTACTTC. This chain uses TRBV30 with TRBJ2-7, with 7 bases aligning to TRBD2. The CDR3 loop spans 12 amino acids. CDR1 and CDR2 (germline): GTSNPN, SVGIG (reference sequence). J gave up 6 bases and V 5 bases, and 7 bases lay outside the gene matches.

This clone was counted once. The V call is TRBV5-1, the J call TRBJ1-1, with D perhaps matching TRBD1 (5 bases). Germline V gene lookup returns CDR1 SGHRS and CDR2 YFSETQ. The CDR3 runs 12 residues. V lost 4 bases, J lost 8 bases, and 12 bases lay in between. CDR3 sequence: CASSRMGDEAFF. The CDR3 coding sequence is TGCGCCAGCAGCCGAATGGGGGACGAAGCTTTCTTT.

The chain links TRBV4-1 to TRBJ2-3; 7 bases fit TRBD2. This CDR3 comprises 16 residues. V was clipped by 4 bases and J by 5 bases; unmatched bases: 12. Looked up from germline, CDR1 is MGHRA and CDR2 is YSYEKL. CDR3 in DNA: TGCGCCAGCAGCCTAGGGATTCGCGGGAGTCGAGATACGCAGTATTTT. Its protein is CASSLGIRGSRDTQYF.

V and J are TRBV28 and TRBJ1-2, with unresolved D. The V gene lost 3 bases and the J gene lost 6 bases, with 20 bases spanning the gap. Germline CDR1 reads MDHEN; CDR2 reads SYDVKM. This CDR3 has 16 residues. As DNA, the CDR3 is TGTGCCAGCAGTTTTAACCGGGATCGGATACGCCATGGCTACACCTTC. Protein product: CASSFNRDRIRHGYTF.

V usage is TRBV30 and J usage is TRBJ1-5; possible D gene TRBD1, 6 bases. CDR3 length equals 13 residues. Per germline, CDR1 GTSNPN and CDR2 SVGIG (reference sequence). V was pared by 3 bases and J by 6 bases, with 12 bases between. CDR3 nucleotides: TGTGCCTGGAGCTCAGGGGACGGTCAGCCCCAGCATTTT. This translates into CAWSSGDGQPQHF.

The V call is TRBV6-5, the J call TRBJ1-1; D remains ambiguous. V dropped 3 bases and J dropped 1 base, with 9 bases sitting between them. The CDR3 sequence is 14 residues long. Germline values: CDR1 MNHEY, CDR2 SVGAGI. In DNA, the CDR3 is TGTGCCAGCAGTTATTTCGCAGGGAACACTGAAGCTTTCTTT. This codes for CASSYFAGNTEAFF.

The V gene is TRBV15, the J gene TRBJ1-3; D is unresolved. With 0 bases removed from V and 1 base from J, the gap between germline ends came to 7 bases. This CDR3 comprises 15 residues. CDR1 is LNHNV and CDR2 is YYDKDF in the germline V gene (reference sequence). The CDR3, as DNA: TGTGCCACCAGCAGAGATAAGGTTTCTGGAAACACCATATATTTT. This sequence encodes CATSRDKVSGNTIYF. The whole variable domain, remainder taken from reference TRBV15 and TRBJ1-3, is DAMVIQNPRYQVTQFGKPVTLSCSQTLNHNVMYWYQQKSSQAPKLLFHYYDKDFNNEADTPDNFQSRRPNTSFCFLDIRSPGLGDTAMYLCATSRDKVSGNTIYFGEGSWLTVV.